This entry lists 24 T cell receptor beta chains sequenced from one sample in a study of blood T cell repertoires in COVID-19. Sequenced by immunoSEQ multiplex PCR; TCRdb stores in-frame clones only, minus some. The sample lists 200,000 to 250,000 clones, roughly 86% seen once, with approximately 2.4% in the top ten. Material for sequencing was PBMCs or T cells enriched from blood (not recorded which). Every receptor here comes from a woman in her twenties or thirties with acute COVID-19.

The chain carries TRBV7-9 and TRBJ2-7; a possible D gene is TRBD1 (6 bases). This CDR3 has 12 residues. The V and J ends lost 3 bases and 4 bases respectively, with 7 bases between them. The V gene's germline CDR1 is SEHNR and CDR2 FQNEAQ (reference sequence). The chain's CDR3 is CASSFTGYEQYF. The CDR3 region has the DNA TGTGCCAGCAGCTTTACAGGGTACGAGCAGTACTTC.

The rearrangement joins TRBV5-1 to TRBJ1-4, with D uncertain. Germline V gives CDR1 SGHRS, CDR2 YFSETQ. V shed 0 bases and J shed 2 bases, with 8 bases lying between them. The CDR3 spans 15 residues. The CDR3 reads CASSLDSATNEKLFF. CDR3 sequence (DNA): TGCGCCAGCAGCTTGGACTCTGCGACTAATGAAAAACTGTTTTTT.

The chain joins TRBV28 to TRBJ2-4, with unresolved D. CDR1 is MDHEN and CDR2 is SYDVKM in the germline V gene. CDR3 size: 13 residues. With 2 bases removed from V and 7 bases from J, the gap between germline ends came to 9 bases. Written as DNA, the CDR3 is TGTGCCAGCAGTTTACCAGGATCGAACATTCAGTACTTC. This sequence encodes CASSLPGSNIQYF.

The J gene is TRBJ2-7, the V gene TRBV7-4; 10 bases line up with TRBD1. Trimming cost V 2 bases and J 7 bases; bases outside gene matches: 11. The germline V gene has CDR1 SGHVT and CDR2 SQSDAQ. The length of the CDR3 is 16 residues. In nucleotides, the CDR3 is TGTGCCAGCAGCTTAAACCCCGACAGGGGGCATCGGGAGCAGTACTTC. It translates to CASSLNPDRGHREQYF. Filled out from reference TRBV7-4 and TRBJ2-7, the complete variable domain reads GAGVSQSPRYKVAKRGRDVALRCDSISGHVTLYWYRQTLGQGSEVLTYSQSDAQRDKSGRPSGRFSAERPERSVSTLKIQRTEQGDSAVYLCASSLNPDRGHREQYFGPGTRLTVT.

This chain joins TRBV9 and TRBJ2-1; D is possibly TRBD2 (5 bases). Trimming left V 0 bases short and J 3 bases short, with 10 bases between. CDR3 length equals 15 residues. Looked up from germline, CDR1 is SGDLS and CDR2 is YYNGEE. CDR3 residues: CASSVALGSYNEQFF. The CDR3 DNA follows: TGTGCCAGCAGCGTAGCCCTGGGGAGCTACAATGAGCAGTTCTTC.

The J gene is TRBJ2-7, the V gene TRBV5-6; 11 nucleotides line up with TRBD1. V was pared by 2 bases and J by 2 bases, with 12 bases of the junction left unmatched. Germline V CDR1 and CDR2: SGHDT, YYEEEE. The CDR3 extends over 18 amino acids. CDR3 bases: TGTGCCAGCAGCTTTGACGGGACAGGGGGATTACCTCCCTACGAGCAGTACTTC. Its translation: CASSFDGTGGLPPYEQYF.

A single count supports this clone. The chain links TRBV6-5 to TRBJ2-1; 7 bases fit TRBD1. This CDR3 spans 14 amino acids. V was pared by 3 bases and J by 10 bases, with 9 bases of the junction left unmatched. The germline gives CDR1 MNHEY, CDR2 SVGAGI. Written as DNA, the CDR3 is TGTGCCAGCAGTTATTTAAGGGGGCAAGACGAGCAGTTCTTC. It is translated as CASSYLRGQDEQFF.

The J gene is TRBJ2-5, the V gene TRBV18; a possible D gene is TRBD2 (5 bases). CDR3 length: 13 amino acids. The germline V gene has CDR1 KGHSH and CDR2 LQKENI. Between the trimmed V and J ends, which lost 5 bases and 4 bases, there was a span of 11 bases. The CDR3 sequence: CASSNGERETQYF. The CDR3 region has the DNA TGTGCCAGCTCAAACGGGGAGCGAGAGACCCAGTACTTC.

There are a few counts of this clone. The rearrangement links TRBV2 to TRBJ1-5, with D maybe TRBD1 (6 bases). Trimming removed 5 bases from V and 7 bases from J, with 21 bases in between. Per germline, CDR1 SNHLY and CDR2 FYNNEI. The length of the CDR3 is 16 residues. Here the CDR3 reads CASSSHRQARGQPQHF. The CDR3 bases are TGTGCCAGCAGTTCCCACCGACAGGCAAGGGGCCAGCCCCAGCATTTT.

The chain combines TRBV28 with TRBJ2-7; tentatively, D is TRBD1 (5 bases). Trimming shortened V by 2 bases and J by 0 bases, and 8 bases separated the two germline ends. The germline gives CDR1 MDHEN, CDR2 SYDVKM. The CDR3 length is 14 residues. In DNA, the CDR3 is TGTGCCAGCAGTTTAACAGGACCCTCCTACGAGCAGTACTTC. Amino acids: CASSLTGPSYEQYF.

J is TRBJ1-3 and V is TRBV7-9; perhaps TRBD1 as D (5 bases). The CDR3 is made up of 16 amino acids. The V gene's germline CDR1 is SEHNR and CDR2 FQNEAQ (reference sequence). Trimming cost V 5 bases and J 8 bases, with 22 bases left between them. CDR3 residues: CASSTPTDIAEHTIYF. The CDR3 DNA is TGTGCCAGCAGCACACCTACGGACATCGCCGAACACACCATATATTTT.

The gene calls are TRBV6-4 and TRBJ1-2; 7 bases align to TRBD1. The V gene's germline CDR1 is MRHNA and CDR2 SNTAGT. This CDR3 has 16 residues. Trimming cost V 8 bases and J 6 bases; bases outside gene matches: 18. CDR3 residues: CASHPGDSRDPHGYTF. The CDR3 DNA is TGTGCCAGCCACCCCGGGGACAGCCGCGACCCTCATGGCTACACCTTC.

The DNA of the CDR3 is TGTGCCGCCAGTGATATAGCGGATGGCACAGATACGCAGTATTTT. It codes for CAASDIADGTDTQYF. The gene calls are TRBV10-3 and TRBJ2-3; D may be TRBD2 (6 bases). The CDR3 is made up of 15 amino acids. The V gene's germline CDR1 is ENHRY and CDR2 SYGVKD. Deletions cut 11 bases from V and 1 base from J, with 19 bases between.

The rearrangement joins TRBV10-2 to TRBJ2-3, with D uncertain. CDR1 WSHSY and CDR2 SAAADI come from the germline V gene. Trimming removed 2 bases from V and 2 bases from J, with 11 bases in between. The CDR3 spans 15 residues. CDR3 nucleotides: TGCGCCAGCAGTGAGAAGACACCTAACACAGATACGCAGTATTTT. Protein sequence: CASSEKTPNTDTQYF.

The chain has TRBV7-9 and TRBJ2-2; D unclear. From germline, CDR1 is SEHNR and CDR2 FQNEAQ (reference sequence). V lost 4 bases, J lost 4 bases, and 7 bases lay in between. The CDR3 length is 13 residues. The CDR3 nucleotides are TGTGCCAGCAGCTCCACTCGCACCGGGGAGCTGTTTTTT. Residues: CASSSTRTGELFF.

V is TRBV5-1 and J is TRBJ2-7; the match to TRBD1 covers 8 bases. The CDR3 length is 13 residues. CDR1 is SGHRS, CDR2 YFSETQ, per germline. J gave up 3 bases and V 2 bases, and 1 base lay outside the gene matches. As DNA, the CDR3 is TGCGCCAGCAGCTTTACAGGGGGCTACGAGCAGTACTTC. It specifies CASSFTGGYEQYF. Variable domain in full (rest from reference TRBV5-1 and TRBJ2-7): KAGVTQTPRYLIKTRGQQVTLSCSPISGHRSVSWYQQTPGQGLQFLFEYFSETQRNKGNFPGRFSGRQFSNSRSEMNVSTLELGDSALYLCASSFTGGYEQYFGPGTRLTVT.

The rearrangement joins TRBV5-1 to TRBJ2-2, with 7 bases identical to TRBD1. The CDR3 extends over 17 amino acids. The germline CDR1 and CDR2 sequences are SGHRS and YFSETQ. Losses at the gene ends were 4 bases for V and 0 bases for J; bases not matched to a gene: 9. The CDR3 here is CASSPGQTSSNTGELFF. As DNA, the CDR3 is TGCGCCAGCAGCCCGGGACAGACCAGTTCGAACACCGGGGAGCTGTTTTTT.

V is TRBV12-3 or TRBV12-4 and J is TRBJ1-1, with no clear D. V shed 3 bases and J shed 3 bases, with 8 bases lying between them. The CDR3 runs to 13 residues. The CDR3 coding sequence is TGTGCCAGCAGTTTTGGGCAGGACACTGAAGCTTTCTTT. This gives the protein CASSFGQDTEAFF.

In its sample, this clone was seen once. J is TRBJ1-2 and V is TRBV27, with D perhaps TRBD1 (6 bases). This CDR3 region has 12 residues. Germline CDR1 and CDR2: MNHEY and SMNVEV (reference sequence). The ends were cut back, 5 bases at V and 3 bases at J, with 7 bases in the middle. CDR3 DNA sequence: TGTGCCAGCAGTCACAGGGACTATGGCTACACCTTC. Protein sequence: CASSHRDYGYTF.

Remarks on this clone: Within the sample, other DNA sequences also encode this same CDR3. This chain connects TRBV27 to TRBJ1-6; no reliable D call. Trimming removed 0 bases from V and 7 bases from J, with 13 bases in between. The CDR3 spans 16 residues. Germline lookup yields CDR1 MNHEY and CDR2 SMNVEV (reference sequence). For the CDR3, the DNA is TGTGCCAGCAGTTTATCGGGTCCGGGGAGGAATTCACCCCTCCACTTT. This codes for CASSLSGPGRNSPLHF.

V usage is TRBV5-1 and J usage is TRBJ1-2; tentatively, D is TRBD1 (6 bases). This CDR3 spans 14 amino acids. Trimming removed 4 bases from V and 5 bases from J, with 15 bases in between. Germline CDR1 is SGHRS and CDR2 is YFSETQ. CDR3 sequence (DNA): TGCGCCAGCAGCAACTCGAGGGGGATTTATGGCTACACCTTC. Its protein is CASSNSRGIYGYTF.

The chain has TRBV12-5 and TRBJ1-5, with D perhaps matching TRBD1 (5 bases). The V end was cut by 5 bases, the J end by 4 bases, with 12 bases between. Germline V gene sequence: CDR1 LGHNT, CDR2 FRNRAP. The CDR3 contains 14 residues. The CDR3 DNA reads TGTGCTAGTGGTCCAGGAGGGACTAATCAGCCCCAGCATTTT. This gives the protein CASGPGGTNQPQHF.

The chain couples TRBV4-1 to TRBJ1-3; possible D gene TRBD1, 6 bases. Trimming pared 4 bases from V and 3 bases from J, leaving 16 bases between. Germline V gives CDR1 MGHRA, CDR2 YSYEKL. The CDR3 runs 16 residues. CDR3 loop: CASSPHGQIYGNTIYF. The CDR3 nucleotides are TGCGCCAGCAGCCCACATGGACAGATCTATGGAAACACCATATATTTT.

The chain is built from TRBV13 and TRBJ1-1, with D possibly being TRBD1 (6 bases). V dropped 7 bases and J dropped 4 bases, with 7 bases sitting between them. The CDR3 consists of 11 residues. Looked up from germline, CDR1 is PRHDT and CDR2 is FYEKMQ (reference sequence). The DNA of the CDR3 is TGTGCCAGCACCAGGGGCACTGAAGCTTTCTTT. This sequence encodes CASTRGTEAFF.